Here is one T cell receptor beta chain with its context. The data are from a study of graft-versus-host responses after intestinal transplantation. V gave up 2 bases and J gave up 2 bases; unmatched junction bases: 4. The CDR3 spans 15 residues. CDR1 is MDHEN, CDR2 SYDVKM, per germline. The method was immunoSEQ multiplex PCR; TCRdb's version includes in-frame clones alone and lacks a portion of them. The repertoire holds thousands of clones, with nearly 85% as singletons. The time point here: postoperative day 105 after intestinal transplantation (dayNNNN = postoperative day). Processed graft tissue released its intraepithelial and lamina propria lymphocytes.

The TCR sequence derives from a human patient who received an intestinal transplant, so some T cells may come from the graft donor. The specimen was ileum tissue, collected 105 days after intestinal transplantation. V gene TRBV28 combines with J gene TRBJ2-7, with 9 bases lining up with TRBD1. This CDR3 reads CASSLETGGAYEQYF. CDR3 nucleotide sequence: TGTGCCAGCAGTTTAGAAACAGGGGGCGCCTACGAGCAGTACTTC.